This is a list of T cell receptor beta chains from one sample in a study of T-cell reconstitution after alpha-beta-depleted transplantation in children. TCRdb re-called the PCR reads with MiXCR, one entry per CDR3 protein. The sample contains 500,000 to 600,000 distinct CDR3 sequences, 32% of which appear only once. Specimen: PBMCs from the stem cell graft donor, collected from the stem cell graft. The receptors here all came from a human donor who donated a stem cell graft to a child with aplastic anemia. Both conserved end residues are part of each CDR3. Each record gives: clone size, V gene, J gene, D gene, CDR3 DNA, CDR3 protein. A D gene is named only where the DNA matches it firmly. Clone sizes are given selectively: once, few, many, or a class where the clone is expanded.

-,TRBV29-1,TRBJ2-5,TRBD2,TGCAGCGTTGGGGGGGGGACTAGTTGGGAGACCCAGTACTTC,CSVGGGTSWETQYF
-,TRBV12-3/TRBV12-4,TRBJ2-2,TRBD2,TGTGCCAGCAGGCTAGCGGGAGTTCGTGTCAGCGGGGAGCTGTTTTTT,CASRLAGVRVSGELFF
few,TRBV15,TRBJ2-1,-,TGTGCCACCAGCAGAGGTTACAATGAGCAGTTCTTC,CATSRGYNEQFF
-,TRBV24-1,TRBJ2-1,-,TGTGCCACCAGTGATGACAGAAACTACAATGAGCAGTTCTTC,CATSDDRNYNEQFF
few,TRBV6-1,TRBJ2-1,-,TGTGCCAGCTCGCCACCTACAGTTTACAATGAGCAGTTCTTC,CASSPPTVYNEQFF
-,TRBV12-3/TRBV12-4,TRBJ2-2,-,TGTGCCAGCAGCCTTGGACAGACCACCGGGGAGCTGTTTTTT,CASSLGQTTGELFF
-,TRBV10-3,TRBJ2-7,-,TGTGCCATCAGTGGTCGTAGGAGCCACCTCTCCTACGAGCAGTACTTC,CAISGRRSHLSYEQYF
few,TRBV18,TRBJ1-1,-,TGTGCCAGCTCACCTCTAGAGGGAGGCACTGAAGCTTTCTTT,CASSPLEGGTEAFF
few,TRBV12-3/TRBV12-4,TRBJ2-5,TRBD2,TGTGCCAGCATCGGACTAGCGGGAGCCAAGACCCAGTACTTC,CASIGLAGAKTQYF
-,TRBV7-6,TRBJ2-7,TRBD2,TGTGCCAGCAGCTTAGAGGCCGGGACTAGCGGGAGCTACGAGCAGTACTTC,CASSLEAGTSGSYEQYF
-,TRBV27,TRBJ1-1,-,TGTGCCAGCAGTTTTAATATACGGGGGGCGCTTACTGAAGCTTTCTTT,CASSFNIRGALTEAFF
-,TRBV20-1,TRBJ1-6,-,TGCAGTGCTAGAGCCACAGGTGGGGGGAGTTCACCCCTCCACTTT,CSARATGGGSSPLHF
-,TRBV11-3,TRBJ2-1,TRBD1,TGTGTCAGCAGCTTAGAATGGGTGGGCAGGGGGCTGAACAATGAGCAGTTCTTC,CVSSLEWVGRGLNNEQFF
many,TRBV12-3/TRBV12-4,TRBJ1-1,-,TGTGCCAGCAGTTTTGGACTAAACACTGAAGCTTTCTTT,CASSFGLNTEAFF
many,TRBV29-1,TRBJ2-1,-,TGCGGAGGAGCGTCCTTGGGGAATGAGCAGTTCTTC,CGGASLGNEQFF
-,TRBV7-2,TRBJ2-5,-,TGTGCCAGCAGGTGGGGACAAGAGACCCAGTACTTC,CASRWGQETQYF
-,TRBV28,TRBJ1-4,TRBD1,TGTGCCAGCGTAACCCATGGGACAGCAAATGAAAAACTGTTTTTT,CASVTHGTANEKLFF
many,TRBV20-1,TRBJ2-3,TRBD2,TGCAGTGCTAGAGGTAGCGGGAGTACAGATACGCAGTATTTT,CSARGSGSTDTQYF
few,TRBV29-1,TRBJ2-5,-,TGCAGCGTTGGAGTAGGGGGACCAGAGACCCAGTACTTC,CSVGVGGPETQYF
-,TRBV20-1,TRBJ1-5,-,TGCAGTGCCCCGACAGATTCGGGCAATCAGCCCCAGCATTTT,CSAPTDSGNQPQHF
few,TRBV7-3,TRBJ2-1,-,TGTGCCAGCAGCCCCTCCGGTTATTCCTACAATGAGCAGTTCTTC,CASSPSGYSYNEQFF
-,TRBV30,TRBJ2-1,-,TGTGCCTGGAGTGTCGGCGGCTACCAGAGCAATGAGCAGTTCTTC,CAWSVGGYQSNEQFF
-,TRBV7-9,TRBJ2-2,-,TGTGCCAGCAGCCCAGTGGCGGGAAACACCGGGGAGCTGTTTTTT,CASSPVAGNTGELFF
few,TRBV28,TRBJ2-7,TRBD2,TGTGCCAGCAGTTTACAGGGACTAGCGGGAGACGAGCAGTACTTC,CASSLQGLAGDEQYF
few,TRBV28,TRBJ2-3,TRBD1,TGTGCCAGCAGTCCCATGTGGGACAGAAATAGCACAGATACGCAGTATTTT,CASSPMWDRNSTDTQYF
few,TRBV12-3/TRBV12-4,TRBJ2-7,-,TGTGCCAGCAGTCGAACAGGGCTTTACGAGCAGTACTTC,CASSRTGLYEQYF
-,TRBV11-1,TRBJ2-5,-,TGTGCCAGCAGCTCTGGACGATATCAAGAGACCCAGTACTTC,CASSSGRYQETQYF
few,TRBV12-3/TRBV12-4,TRBJ1-1,-,TGTGCCAGCAGTTTAATTGGTTTCACTGAAGCTTTCTTT,CASSLIGFTEAFF
few,TRBV5-1,TRBJ1-1,TRBD1,TGTGCCAGCAGTTCAGGGACAGGGGGCACTGAAGCTTTCTTT,CASSSGTGGTEAFF
few,TRBV27,TRBJ2-7,TRBD1,TGTGCCAGCAGTTCGGTTACGGGACAGGGTCATGTAGGGCAGTACTTC,CASSSVTGQGHVGQYF
few,TRBV7-9,TRBJ2-1,TRBD1,TGTGCCAGCAGCCAAGGGACAGGACCTTACAATGAGCAGTTCTTC,CASSQGTGPYNEQFF
few,TRBV27,TRBJ1-6,-,TGTGCCAGCAGTTCGCCGGCAGTTGGGGGGCAATCACCCCTCCACTTT,CASSSPAVGGQSPLHF
-,TRBV29-1,TRBJ1-1,-,TGCAGCGTTGAAGTAGGGGCACTTGAAGCTTTCTTT,CSVEVGALEAFF
-,TRBV30,TRBJ2-3,-,TGTGCCTGGACGGGGAAGGGGGTTGCAGATACGCAGTATTTT,CAWTGKGVADTQYF
once,TRBV4-3,TRBJ2-1,-,TGCGCCAGCAGCCATAGCGGCCTCTCCTACAATGAGCAGTTCTTC,CASSHSGLSYNEQFF
-,TRBV18,TRBJ1-1,TRBD1,TGTGCCAGCTCACCGGACAGGTCCGAATATTTCACTGAAGCTTTCTTT,CASSPDRSEYFTEAFF
few,TRBV27,TRBJ1-2,-,TGTGCCAGCAGCCCCACCTCGGGGCAGCGCTATGGCTACACCTTC,CASSPTSGQRYGYTF
-,TRBV6-2/TRBV6-3,TRBJ1-1,TRBD1,TGTGCCAGCACCTCGACAGGGGTGGAAGCTTTCTTT,CASTSTGVEAFF
-,TRBV18,TRBJ2-7,TRBD1,TGTGCCAGCTCACGGGACAGGGAGGGATCCTACGAGCAGTACTTC,CASSRDREGSYEQYF
-,TRBV12-3/TRBV12-4,TRBJ1-4,-,TGTGCCAGCAGTTTATCCCAGGGAAATGAAAAACTGTTTTTT,CASSLSQGNEKLFF
-,TRBV7-2,TRBJ2-4,-,TGTGCCAGCAGCTTACCAGTAGCCAAAAACATTCAGTACTTC,CASSLPVAKNIQYF
few,TRBV6-1,TRBJ1-5,-,TGTGCCAGCAGTGGGACGGTCAATCAGCCCCAGCATTTT,CASSGTVNQPQHF
-,TRBV3-1,TRBJ1-2,-,TGTGCCAGCAGCTCCAAGCCGGGGAACTATGGCTACACCTTC,CASSSKPGNYGYTF